A single sample gave rise to the 20 T cell receptor beta chains below, sequenced in a study of blood T cell repertoires in COVID-19 (dated by TCRdb to the early 2020s). Libraries were constructed by the immunoSEQ multiplex PCR assay. The immuneACCESS repertoire file appears here via TCRdb, limited to in-frame rearrangements. These files lack a portion of the clones; in checked studies, under half of the deficit traces to unresolved V genes, and the cause of the others is not known. The sample data list about 140,000 clones, and 65% to 80% of these were observed just once. The biggest ten clones account for around a sixth of the sample. The material sequenced was peripheral blood. The source of these receptors is a man in his fifties or sixties with acute or convalescent COVID-19.

The chain links TRBV19 to TRBJ2-2; 7 nucleotides match TRBD1. Trimming at V came to 6 bases and at J to 2 bases, leaving 15 bases not matched to a gene. Germline-derived CDR1 and CDR2 are LNHDA and SQIVND (reference sequence). The CDR3 runs to 18 residues. The CDR3 DNA is TGTGCCAGTAGGTTAGTTGTGACAGGGCTTGGTAACACCGGGGAGCTGTTTTTT. Its protein is CASRLVVTGLGNTGELFF.

The V and J genes are TRBV2 and TRBJ2-3; the match to TRBD1 covers 9 bases. CDR1 SNHLY and CDR2 FYNNEI come from the germline V gene. The CDR3 extends over 17 amino acids. Trimming took 10 bases from V and 1 from J; bases not matched to a gene: 15. The DNA of the CDR3 is TGTGCCAACACCCAACCCCGGGACAGGGACGGCACAGATACGCAGTATTTT. Translated, it gives CANTQPRDRDGTDTQYF.

The rearrangement links TRBV5-1 to TRBJ1-1; 9 bases fit TRBD1. V gave up 4 bases and J gave up 8 bases; unmatched junction bases: 6. Germline CDR1 SGHRS, CDR2 YFSETQ. CDR3 length: 13 amino acids. This CDR3 is CASSGTGMQEAFF. The CDR3 region has the DNA TGCGCCAGCAGCGGGACAGGGATGCAAGAAGCTTTCTTT.

The sample holds a few counts of this clone. The chain combines TRBV4-1 with TRBJ1-5; TRBD1 aligns across 7 bases. The CDR3 covers 14 residues. From germline, CDR1 is MGHRA and CDR2 YSYEKL. Unmatched junction bases numbered 2, after V lost 3 bases and J lost 3 bases. The CDR3 spells CASSQTGTNQPQHF. Written as DNA, the CDR3 is TGCGCCAGCAGCCAGACAGGGACCAATCAGCCCCAGCATTTT.

Of note for this clone: Other DNA sequences in the same sample also yield this CDR3. V and J are TRBV5-1 and TRBJ2-3, with D perhaps TRBD2 (5 bases). The germline V and J ends were trimmed by 1 base and 5 bases, with 8 bases remaining between them. Looked up from germline, CDR1 is SGHRS and CDR2 is YFSETQ. This CDR3 comprises 13 residues. The CDR3 nucleotides read TGCGCCAGCAGCTTGACTGCGGGAGATACGCAGTATTTT. It encodes CASSLTAGDTQYF.

This clone appeared a few times. This chain uses TRBV3-1 (or the pseudogene TRBV3-2) with TRBJ1-5; weak D call: TRBD1 (6 bases). V lost 6 bases to trimming and J lost 2 bases, with 11 bases between them. Germline-derived CDR1 and CDR2 are LGHDT and YNNKEL (reference sequence). CDR3 length equals 14 residues. CDR3 loop: CASRYRVRNQPQHF. The CDR3 coding sequence is TGTGCCAGCAGGTACAGGGTGCGCAATCAGCCCCAGCATTTT.

The rearrangement joins TRBV5-1 to TRBJ2-5, with D possibly being TRBD1 (6 bases). The germline CDR1 and CDR2 sequences are SGHRS and YFSETQ. The V end lost 5 bases, the J end lost 5 bases, and 19 bases lay between the germline ends. This CDR3 is 15 amino acids long. Here the CDR3 reads CASRGQTTGPETQYF. CDR3 nucleotide sequence: TGCGCCAGCAGGGGACAAACGACAGGCCCGGAGACCCAGTACTTC.

The gene calls are TRBV11-3 and TRBJ2-2; 8 bases line up with TRBD1. V shed 1 base, J shed 2 bases, and the junction held 3 bases outside the gene matches. CDR1 SGHNT and CDR2 YENEEA come from the germline V gene. CDR3 length equals 16 residues. CDR3 residues: CASSLGAGGNTGELFF. The CDR3 region has the DNA TGTGCCAGCAGCTTAGGGGCAGGGGGCAACACCGGGGAGCTGTTTTTT.

The CDR3 DNA sequence: TGTGCCAGCAGCGTAGGAGGGTTTACCTACAATGAGCAGTTCTTC. Translating it yields CASSVGGFTYNEQFF. V and J are TRBV9 and TRBJ2-1, with a possible D match to TRBD2 (5 bases). With 0 bases removed from V and 2 bases from J, the gap between germline ends came to 9 bases. Germline V CDR1 and CDR2: SGDLS, YYNGEE. This CDR3 comprises 15 residues. The complete variable domain, with remaining parts taken from reference TRBV9 and TRBJ2-1, reads DSGVTQTPKHLITATGQRVTLRCSPRSGDLSVYWYQQSLDQGLQFLIQYYNGEERAKGNILERFSAQQFPDLHSELNLSSLELGDSALYFCASSVGGFTYNEQFFGPGTRLTVL.

This clone was recorded a few times. This CDR3 reads CASSYTGTGNSPLHF. The CDR3 nucleotides read TGTGCCAGCAGCTACACCGGGACAGGGAATTCACCCCTCCACTTT. The chain is built from TRBV6-5 and TRBJ1-6; 9 nucleotides align to TRBD1. With V trimmed by 6 bases and J by 7 bases, 7 bases remained unmatched. This CDR3 has 15 amino acids. Germline assignment: CDR1 MNHEY and CDR2 SVGAGI.

In its sample, this clone was seen once. The genes are TRBV29-1 and TRBJ2-2; TRBD2 matches at 7 bases. Germline V gene data show CDR1 as SQVTM and CDR2 as ANQGSEA. The CDR3 extends over 14 amino acids. Trimming cost V 7 bases and J 1 base; bases outside gene matches: 6. CDR3 coding DNA: TGCAGCGGATCAGGCGGGGGGAACACCGGGGAGCTGTTTTTT. Amino acid sequence: CSGSGGGNTGELFF.

This chain joins TRBV14 and TRBJ1-6; D remains unclear. Per the germline V gene, CDR1 is SGHDN and CDR2 is FVKESK. There are 14 residues in the CDR3. V was cut by 4 bases and J by 3 bases, with 7 bases left in between. CDR3 sequence (DNA): TGTGCCAGCAGCCCGCAGATCTATAATTCACCCCTCCACTTT. Amino acids: CASSPQIYNSPLHF.

There are many counts of this clone. J is TRBJ2-1 and V is TRBV7-9, with 8 bases identical to TRBD1. This CDR3 is 16 amino acids long. Germline CDR1 is SEHNR and CDR2 is FQNEAQ (reference sequence). After removal of 6 bases from V and 3 bases from J, the junction contained 10 bases not matched to a gene. As DNA, the CDR3 is TGTGCCAGCAGATCAGGGCAGGGGGCGGGCTACAATGAGCAGTTCTTC. Protein: CASRSGQGAGYNEQFF. Combining the CDR3 with reference TRBV7-9 and TRBJ2-1 gives the whole variable domain DTGVSQNPRHKITKRGQNVTFRCDPISEHNRLYWYRQTLGQGPEFLTYFQNEAQLEKSRLLSDRFSAERPKGSFSTLEIQRTEQGDSAMYLCASRSGQGAGYNEQFFGPGTRLTVL.

This chain links TRBV5-1 with TRBJ2-1; tentative D call: TRBD2 (6 bases). Trimming pared 6 bases from V and 4 bases from J, leaving 17 bases between. The CDR3 is 15 residues long. The germline V gene has CDR1 SGHRS and CDR2 YFSETQ. Here the CDR3 reads CASMPGLRVYNEQFF. CDR3 DNA: TGCGCCAGCATGCCGGGACTGAGGGTTTACAATGAGCAGTTCTTC.

This rearrangement joins TRBV9 to TRBJ2-2; 10 bases agree with TRBD2. There are 15 residues in the CDR3. Germline values: CDR1 SGDLS, CDR2 YYNGEE. After removal of 0 bases from V and 9 bases from J, the junction contained 5 bases not matched to a gene. CDR3 sequence: CASSVVASGGRELFF. CDR3 in DNA: TGTGCCAGCAGCGTAGTGGCTAGCGGGGGCCGGGAGCTGTTTTTT.

The rearrangement joins TRBV11-2 to TRBJ1-2; tentative D call: TRBD1 (5 bases). The V gene's germline CDR1 is SGHAT and CDR2 FQNNGV. Between the trimmed V and J ends, which lost 1 base and 2 bases, there was a span of 11 bases. This CDR3 region has 15 residues. This CDR3 is CASSLVDSPNYGYTF. The CDR3, as DNA: TGTGCCAGCAGCTTAGTTGACAGCCCAAACTATGGCTACACCTTC.

J is TRBJ1-3 and V is TRBV5-1; no reliable D call. Trimming pared 5 bases from V and 4 bases from J, leaving 16 bases between. This CDR3 has 15 amino acids. Germline loops: CDR1 SGHRS, CDR2 YFSETQ. CDR3 sequence: CASRSGSTAGNTIYF. As DNA, the CDR3 is TGCGCCAGCAGATCGGGATCTACGGCGGGAAACACCATATATTTT.

The V gene is TRBV3-1 (or the pseudogene TRBV3-2), the J gene TRBJ1-6; D is possibly TRBD1 (5 bases). There are 14 residues in the CDR3. Germline V gives CDR1 LGHDT, CDR2 YNNKEL (reference sequence). V was cut by 1 base and J by 10 bases, with 11 bases left in between. The CDR3 sequence: CASSQGGGESPLHF. CDR3 DNA sequence: TGTGCCAGCAGCCAAGGTGGGGGGGAATCACCCCTCCACTTT.

This clone has only a few counts. This chain uses TRBV4-1 with TRBJ2-5; 8 nucleotides agree with TRBD2. V was pared by 3 bases and J by 4 bases, with 7 bases of the junction left unmatched. The CDR3 is made up of 15 amino acids. Germline-derived CDR1 and CDR2 are MGHRA and YSYEKL. CDR3 nucleotide sequence: TGCGCCAGCAGCCATGCCGGGGGGGCCCTAGAGACCCAGTACTTC. Translating it yields CASSHAGGALETQYF.

This clone was picked up a small number of times. Its ends do not fully match the called genes, so a read error is possible. The chain has TRBV6-5 and TRBJ1-5; D gene unclear. Germline assignment: CDR1 MNHEY and CDR2 SVGAGI. The CDR3 contains 15 residues. The chain's CDR3 is CASRYWRDSNQPQHF. Here the CDR3 DNA reads TGTGCCAGCAGATACTGGAGGGATAGCAATCAGCCCCAGCATTTT.